Detailed here is one TCR beta chain. The antigen is unknown. This entry is derived from a study of cytomegalovirus exposure and HLA in healthy donors. The primer mix had 60 Vbeta and 13 Jbeta primers. Produced via immunoSEQ multiplex PCR; TCRdb's table is partial and in-frame only. Found here are 130,000 to 150,000 clones, roughly 80% of them singletons; the top ten hold around 6.7%. Whole-study results and caveats: Later on, a genetic analysis was performed. It linked a missense variant in DCLRE1C with V- and J-gene trimming of TCR beta. Reported findings show TCR beta sequences accurately forecast HLA-A and HLA-B alleles in most subjects.

This CDR3 region has 12 residues. V was clipped by 5 bases and J by 10 bases, with 12 bases between them. Germline values: CDR1 SEHNR, CDR2 FQNEAQ (reference sequence). The chain uses TRBV7-9 and TRBJ2-1; the D gene is possibly TRBD1 (5 bases). Sequenced input: PBMCs. This TCR derives from a middle-aged woman in good health and CMV-seropositive. CDR3 coding DNA: TGTGCCAGCAGCCAGGCAGGGTACGAGCAGTTCTTC. This encodes CASSQAGYEQFF.